This T cell receptor beta chain was documented in a study of response to subunit inactivated influenza vaccine (dated by TCRdb to 2017 to 2018). Regarding the research as a whole: To follow how T cells responded to a trivalent subunit inactivated influenza vaccine, the researchers relied on deep quantitative profiling of the T cell receptor repertoire. What the work shows at the level of the full study, not this receptor alone: It was suggested by the authors that each seasonal influenza vaccination may recruit only a limited number of new T cells.

Only a few counts were recorded for this clonotype. This clone's antigen is unknown. Base qualities are not provided; no much larger clone lies one nucleotide away. Relative to germline, V is 2 bases shorter and J is 0 bases shorter, with 17 bases between their ends. The CDR3 runs 18 residues from the cysteine to the phenylalanine. The read is trimmed to its CDR3 DNA, 54 bases read in frame from base 1. As encoded in the germline V gene, CDR1 is SNHLY while CDR2 is FYNNEI. To prepare the library, RT-PCR was applied. These reads were obtained on an Illumina HiSeq 2500. TCRdb trimmed the raw reads at Q25, called clones with MiXCR and kept productive beta chains. One record per CDR3 amino acid sequence lists the most common genes and DNA. The sample yields 300,000 to 350,000 distinct CDR3 sequences; 21% were counted once. Of the sample, roughly a tenth is held by the ten largest clones.

The clonotype originates from a man in his fifties or sixties who received an inactivated influenza vaccine. Donor details come from another sample of the same person, matched by shared clones. The rearranged chain carries TRBV2 and TRBJ1-5; the D segment cannot be called with confidence. The sample was PBMCs from blood, taken about 20 months after vaccination. CDR3 reads: CASSETRPGRISNQPQHF. The nucleotide sequence is TGTGCCAGCAGTGAAACCCGACCCGGAAGAATTAGCAATCAGCCCCAGCATTTT.